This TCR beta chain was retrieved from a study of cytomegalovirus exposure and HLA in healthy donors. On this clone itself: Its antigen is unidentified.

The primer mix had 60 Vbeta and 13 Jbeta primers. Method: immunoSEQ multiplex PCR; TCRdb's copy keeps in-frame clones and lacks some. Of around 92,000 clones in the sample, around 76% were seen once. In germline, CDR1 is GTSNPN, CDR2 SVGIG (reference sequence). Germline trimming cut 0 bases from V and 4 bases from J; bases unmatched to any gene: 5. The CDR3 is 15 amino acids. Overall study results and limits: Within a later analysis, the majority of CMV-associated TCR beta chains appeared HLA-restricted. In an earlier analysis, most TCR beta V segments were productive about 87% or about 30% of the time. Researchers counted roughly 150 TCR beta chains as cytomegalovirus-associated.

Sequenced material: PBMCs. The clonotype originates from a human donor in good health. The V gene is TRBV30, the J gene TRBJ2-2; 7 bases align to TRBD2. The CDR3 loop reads CAWSVGGVGTGELFF. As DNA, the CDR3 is TGTGCCTGGAGTGTGGGAGGGGTCGGCACCGGGGAGCTGTTTTTT.